This TCR beta chain is from a study of technical replicates of blood from a handful of donors. TCRdb keeps only in-frame clones here, not all; method: immunoSEQ multiplex PCR. The sample lists 98,000 or so clones; 90% to 97% were seen once. This sequence was found in a human donor in good health. The sample comprised T cells isolated from PBMCs.

CDR3 nucleotide sequence: TGTGCCAGCAGGGTAGAGACAGGGAGCTATGGCTACACCTTC. It encodes CASRVETGSYGYTF. The gene calls are TRBV5-6 and TRBJ1-2; 7 bases map to TRBD1. This CDR3 comprises 14 residues. J gave up 4 bases and V 5 bases, and 8 bases lay outside the gene matches. Looked up from germline, CDR1 is SGHDT and CDR2 is YYEEEE.